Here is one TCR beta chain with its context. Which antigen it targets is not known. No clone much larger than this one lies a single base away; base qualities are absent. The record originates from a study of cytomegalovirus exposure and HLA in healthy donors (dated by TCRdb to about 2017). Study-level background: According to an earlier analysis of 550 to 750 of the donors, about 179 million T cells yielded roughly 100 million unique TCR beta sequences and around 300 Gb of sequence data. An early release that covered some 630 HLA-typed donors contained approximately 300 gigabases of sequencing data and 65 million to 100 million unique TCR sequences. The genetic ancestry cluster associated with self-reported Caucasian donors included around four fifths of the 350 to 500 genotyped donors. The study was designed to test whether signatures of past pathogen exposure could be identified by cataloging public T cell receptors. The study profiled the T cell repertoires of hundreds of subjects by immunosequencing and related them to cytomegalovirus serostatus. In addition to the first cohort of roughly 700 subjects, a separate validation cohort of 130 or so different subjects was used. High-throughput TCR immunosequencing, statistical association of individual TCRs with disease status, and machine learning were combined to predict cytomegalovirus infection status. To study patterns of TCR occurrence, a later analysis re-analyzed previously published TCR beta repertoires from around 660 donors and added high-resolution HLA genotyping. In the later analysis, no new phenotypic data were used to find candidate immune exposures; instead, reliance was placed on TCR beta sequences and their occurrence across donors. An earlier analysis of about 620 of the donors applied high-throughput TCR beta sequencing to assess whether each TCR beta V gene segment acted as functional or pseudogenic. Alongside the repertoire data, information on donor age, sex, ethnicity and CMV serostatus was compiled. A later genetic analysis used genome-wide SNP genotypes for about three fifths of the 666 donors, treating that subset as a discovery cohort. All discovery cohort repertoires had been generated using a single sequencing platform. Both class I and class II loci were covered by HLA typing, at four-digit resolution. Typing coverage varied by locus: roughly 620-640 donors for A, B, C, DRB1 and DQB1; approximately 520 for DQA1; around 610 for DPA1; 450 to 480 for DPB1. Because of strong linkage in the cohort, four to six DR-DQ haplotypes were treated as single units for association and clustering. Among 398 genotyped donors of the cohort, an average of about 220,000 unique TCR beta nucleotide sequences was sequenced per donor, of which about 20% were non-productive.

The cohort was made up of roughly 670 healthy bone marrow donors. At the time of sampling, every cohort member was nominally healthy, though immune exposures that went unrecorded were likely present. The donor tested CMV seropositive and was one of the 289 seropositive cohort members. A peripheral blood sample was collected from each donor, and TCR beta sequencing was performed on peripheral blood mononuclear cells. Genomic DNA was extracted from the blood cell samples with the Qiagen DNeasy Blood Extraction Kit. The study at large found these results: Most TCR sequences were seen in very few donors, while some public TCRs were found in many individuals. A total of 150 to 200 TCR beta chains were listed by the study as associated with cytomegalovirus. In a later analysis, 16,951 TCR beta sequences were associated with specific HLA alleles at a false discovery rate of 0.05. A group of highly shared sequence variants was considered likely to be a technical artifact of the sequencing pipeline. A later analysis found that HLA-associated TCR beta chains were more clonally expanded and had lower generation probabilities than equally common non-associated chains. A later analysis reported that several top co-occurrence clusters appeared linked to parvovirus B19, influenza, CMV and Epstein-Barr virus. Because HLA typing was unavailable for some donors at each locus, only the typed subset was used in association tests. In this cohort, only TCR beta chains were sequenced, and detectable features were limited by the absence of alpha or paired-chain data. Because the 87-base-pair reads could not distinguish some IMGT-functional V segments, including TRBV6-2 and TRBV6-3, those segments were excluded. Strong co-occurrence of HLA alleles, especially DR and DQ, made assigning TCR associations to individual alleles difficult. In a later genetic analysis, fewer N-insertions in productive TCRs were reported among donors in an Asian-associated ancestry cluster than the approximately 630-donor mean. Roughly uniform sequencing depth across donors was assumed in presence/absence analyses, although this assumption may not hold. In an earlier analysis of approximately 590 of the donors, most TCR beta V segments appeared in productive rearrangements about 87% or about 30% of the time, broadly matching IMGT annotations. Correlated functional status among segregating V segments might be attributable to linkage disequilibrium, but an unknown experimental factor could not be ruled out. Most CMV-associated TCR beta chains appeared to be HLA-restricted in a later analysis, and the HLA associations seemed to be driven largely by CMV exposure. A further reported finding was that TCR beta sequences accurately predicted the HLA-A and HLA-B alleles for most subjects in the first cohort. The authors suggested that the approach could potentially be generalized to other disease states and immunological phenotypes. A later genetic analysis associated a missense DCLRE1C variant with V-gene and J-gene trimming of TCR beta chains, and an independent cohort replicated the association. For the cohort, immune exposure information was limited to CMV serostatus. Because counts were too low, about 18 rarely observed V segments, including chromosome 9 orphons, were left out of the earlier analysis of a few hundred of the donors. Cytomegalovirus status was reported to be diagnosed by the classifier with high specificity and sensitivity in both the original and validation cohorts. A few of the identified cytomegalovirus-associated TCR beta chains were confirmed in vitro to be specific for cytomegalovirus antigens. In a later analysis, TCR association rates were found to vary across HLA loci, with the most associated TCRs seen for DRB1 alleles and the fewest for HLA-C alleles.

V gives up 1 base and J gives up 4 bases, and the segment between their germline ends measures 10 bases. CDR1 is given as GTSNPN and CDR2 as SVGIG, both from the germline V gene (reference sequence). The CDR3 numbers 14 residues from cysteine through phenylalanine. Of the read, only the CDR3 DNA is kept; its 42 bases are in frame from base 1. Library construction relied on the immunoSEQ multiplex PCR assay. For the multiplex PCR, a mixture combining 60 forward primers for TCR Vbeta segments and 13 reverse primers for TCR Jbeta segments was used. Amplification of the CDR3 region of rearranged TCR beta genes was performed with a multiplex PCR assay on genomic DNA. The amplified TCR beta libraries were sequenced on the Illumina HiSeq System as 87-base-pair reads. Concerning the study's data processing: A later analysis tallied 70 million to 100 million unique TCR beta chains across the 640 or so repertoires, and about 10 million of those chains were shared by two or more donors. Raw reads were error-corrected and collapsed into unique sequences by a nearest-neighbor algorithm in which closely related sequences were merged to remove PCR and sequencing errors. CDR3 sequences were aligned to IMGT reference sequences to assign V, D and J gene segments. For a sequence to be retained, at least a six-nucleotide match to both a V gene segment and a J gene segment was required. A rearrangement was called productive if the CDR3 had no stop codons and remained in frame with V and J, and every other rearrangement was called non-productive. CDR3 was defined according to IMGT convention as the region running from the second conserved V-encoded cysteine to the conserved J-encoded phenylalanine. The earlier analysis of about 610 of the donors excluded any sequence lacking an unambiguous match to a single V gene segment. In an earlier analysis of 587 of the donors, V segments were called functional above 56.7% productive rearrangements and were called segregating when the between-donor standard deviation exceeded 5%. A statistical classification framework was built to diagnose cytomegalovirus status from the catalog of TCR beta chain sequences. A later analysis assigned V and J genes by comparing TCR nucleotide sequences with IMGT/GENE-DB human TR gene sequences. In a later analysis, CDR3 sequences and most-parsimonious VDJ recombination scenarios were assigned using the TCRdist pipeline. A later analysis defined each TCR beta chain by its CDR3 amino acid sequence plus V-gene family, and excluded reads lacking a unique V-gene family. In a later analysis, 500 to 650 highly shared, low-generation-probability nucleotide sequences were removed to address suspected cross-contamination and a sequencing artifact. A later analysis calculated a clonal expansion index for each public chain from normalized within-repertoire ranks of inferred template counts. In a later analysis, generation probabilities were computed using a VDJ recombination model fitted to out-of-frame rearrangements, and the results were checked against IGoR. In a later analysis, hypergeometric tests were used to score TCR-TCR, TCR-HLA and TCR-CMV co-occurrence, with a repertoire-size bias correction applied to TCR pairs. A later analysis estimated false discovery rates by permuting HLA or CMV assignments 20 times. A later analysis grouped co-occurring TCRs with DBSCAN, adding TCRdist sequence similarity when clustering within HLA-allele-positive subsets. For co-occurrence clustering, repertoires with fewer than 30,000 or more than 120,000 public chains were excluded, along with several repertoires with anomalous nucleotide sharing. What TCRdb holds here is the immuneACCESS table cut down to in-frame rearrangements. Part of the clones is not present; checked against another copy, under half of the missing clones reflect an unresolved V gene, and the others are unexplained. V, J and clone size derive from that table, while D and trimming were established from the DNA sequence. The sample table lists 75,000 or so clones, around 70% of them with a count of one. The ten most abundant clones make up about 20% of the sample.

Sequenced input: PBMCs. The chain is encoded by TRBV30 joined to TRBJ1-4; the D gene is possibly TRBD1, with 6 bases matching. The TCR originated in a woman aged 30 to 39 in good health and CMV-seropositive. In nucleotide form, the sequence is TGTGCCTGGAGTGATAGGGGGGGTAATGAAAAACTGTTTTTT. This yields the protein CAWSDRGGNEKLFF.